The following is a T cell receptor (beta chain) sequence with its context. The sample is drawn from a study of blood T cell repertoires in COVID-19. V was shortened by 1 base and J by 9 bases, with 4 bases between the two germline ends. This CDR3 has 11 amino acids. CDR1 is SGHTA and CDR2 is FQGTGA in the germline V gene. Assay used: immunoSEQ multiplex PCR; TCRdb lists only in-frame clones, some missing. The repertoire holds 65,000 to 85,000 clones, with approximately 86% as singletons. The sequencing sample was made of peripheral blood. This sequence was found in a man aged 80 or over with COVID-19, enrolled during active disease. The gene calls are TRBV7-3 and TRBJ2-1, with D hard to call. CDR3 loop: CASSLSGEQFF. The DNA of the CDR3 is TGTGCCAGCAGCTTAAGCGGTGAGCAGTTCTTC. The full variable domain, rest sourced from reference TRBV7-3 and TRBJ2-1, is GAGVSQTPSNKVTEKGKYVELRCDPISGHTALYWYRQSLGQGPEFLIYFQGTGAADDSGLPNDRFFAVRPEGSVSTLKIQRTERGDSAVYLCASSLSGEQFFGPGTRLTVL.